These T cell receptor beta chains were read from a single sample in a study of blood T cell repertoires in COVID-19. The method was immunoSEQ multiplex PCR; TCRdb's version includes in-frame clones alone and lacks a portion of them. Of about 440,000 clones listed, more than 70% are singletons. Sequenced: peripheral blood. Receptors were obtained from a woman in her forties or fifties with COVID-19, enrolled during active disease. CDR3s include the opening cysteine and the closing phenylalanine or tryptophan. The D gene is left open where the match is weak. Size tells how often a clone was seen (once, few, many) or the class of an expanded clone, and some rows leave it out.

CDR3nt	CDR3aa	d_gene	abundance	v_gene	j_gene
TGTGCCAGCAGTTTTGCAGGACAAGAGACCCAGTACTTC	CASSFAGQETQYF	NA	NA	TRBV27	TRBJ2-5
TGTGCCAGCAGCTTATCGGCAGGATCTAGAAACACCATATATTTT	CASSLSAGSRNTIYF	NA	NA	TRBV7-2	TRBJ1-3
TGCGCCAGCAGCTCACAACAACAGGGGGAGGATTCACCCCTCCACTTT	CASSSQQQGEDSPLHF	TRBD1	NA	TRBV4-1	TRBJ1-6
TGCGCCAGCAGCTTGGCCCAGGCGAACTATGGCTACACCTTC	CASSLAQANYGYTF	NA	once	TRBV5-1	TRBJ1-2
TGTGCCAGCAGCTTGGCCTCCCCGGGTTACGAGCAGTACTTC	CASSLASPGYEQYF	NA	NA	TRBV7-2	TRBJ2-7
TGTGCCAGCACCCATTGGACTGATAACTATGGCTACACCTTC	CASTHWTDNYGYTF	NA	NA	TRBV5-4	TRBJ1-2
TGTGCCAGCAGGCCCGACAGGGCGAGTCAGCCCCAGCATTTT	CASRPDRASQPQHF	TRBD1	NA	TRBV28	TRBJ1-5
TGTGCCAGCAGAATTGGAGGAAATGAGCAGTTCTTC	CASRIGGNEQFF	NA	NA	TRBV27	TRBJ2-1
TGTGCCAGCAGCCCCTTGACGGATATGGAAGGGGGTGGCAATGAGCAGTTCTTC	CASSPLTDMEGGGNEQFF	NA	once	TRBV3-1/TRBV3-2	TRBJ2-1
TGTGCCAGCAGGGTATCAGCAACTAATGAAAAACTGTTTTTT	CASRVSATNEKLFF	NA	once	TRBV7-9	TRBJ1-4
TGCGCCAGCAGCCGAATGGGACAGGGTTATGGGGCCAACGTCCTGACTTTC	CASSRMGQGYGANVLTF	TRBD1	once	TRBV5-1	TRBJ2-6
TGTGCCAGTAGTATGGGCAGCTTTAACACCATATATTTT	CASSMGSFNTIYF	NA	NA	TRBV19	TRBJ1-3
TGTGCCAGTGGACAGGTGAATTCACCCCTCCACTTT	CASGQVNSPLHF	TRBD1	NA	TRBV27	TRBJ1-6
TGCGCCAGCAGCCAGGGATGGGAGACCTACGAGCAGTACTTC	CASSQGWETYEQYF	NA	NA	TRBV4-1	TRBJ2-7
TGTGCCAGCAGGCCGGGACAGGGATCTGAGCAGTTCTTC	CASRPGQGSEQFF	TRBD1	NA	TRBV12-3/TRBV12-4	TRBJ2-1
TGTGCCATCCGGACAGGGGGGTATGGCTACACCTTC	CAIRTGGYGYTF	TRBD1	NA	TRBV2	TRBJ1-2
TGTGCCAGCAGCCCCCCCGGCACCGGGGAGCTGTTTTTT	CASSPPGTGELFF	NA	NA	TRBV7-3	TRBJ2-2
TGTGCCAGTAGTATTGAATTGGGGGGTAATCAGCCCCAGCATTTT	CASSIELGGNQPQHF	NA	NA	TRBV19	TRBJ1-5
TGTGCCAGCAGCCCCGGGACAGGCCCCTACGAGCAGTACTTC	CASSPGTGPYEQYF	TRBD1	NA	TRBV11-2	TRBJ2-7
TGTGCCAGCAGTCCCGGGACTACCTCTTTGGAGCAGTTCTTC	CASSPGTTSLEQFF	TRBD2	NA	TRBV9	TRBJ2-1
TGTGCCTGGAGTGTGTTAGGCCGAGGGGGAGAGCAGTACTTC	CAWSVLGRGGEQYF	NA	NA	TRBV30	TRBJ2-7
TGTGCCAGCAGTTTATTTGGGGGGGCCTATGGCTACACCTTC	CASSLFGGAYGYTF	NA	NA	TRBV28	TRBJ1-2
TGTGCCAGCAGCCGCCTTCCAGGGGCTAATTCACCCCTCCACTTT	CASSRLPGANSPLHF	NA	NA	TRBV11-2	TRBJ1-6
TGTGCCAGCAGACGATCCGGGACAGGGGCGGGCTATGGCTACACCTTC	CASRRSGTGAGYGYTF	TRBD1	few	TRBV5-8	TRBJ1-2
TGTGCCAGCAGCGGGGGACTCGCTAAGATGAACACTGAAGCTTTCTTT	CASSGGLAKMNTEAFF	NA	once	TRBV3-1/TRBV3-2	TRBJ1-1
TGTGCCAGCTCACGTCAGGGTGAGAACACTGAAGCTTTCTTT	CASSRQGENTEAFF	NA	once	TRBV18	TRBJ1-1
TGTGCCAGCAGCCCGACCGGGTACGAGCAGTACTTC	CASSPTGYEQYF	NA	NA	TRBV5-4	TRBJ2-7
TGTGCCAGCAGTGAAAGAGACCAGGACAGGGGTTTCTTT	CASSERDQDRGFF	TRBD1	once	TRBV6-1	TRBJ1-1
TGTGCCAGCATTCACACAGGGGGCAATCAGCCCCAGCATTTT	CASIHTGGNQPQHF	TRBD1	NA	TRBV28	TRBJ1-5
TGTGCCAGCAGTACCCAACTCGGACACTCCGGGCCCCAGCATTTT	CASSTQLGHSGPQHF	NA	NA	TRBV6-6	TRBJ1-5
TGTGCCAGCAGCCTCGGGGAGCGGGGGTACAATGAGCAGTTCTTC	CASSLGERGYNEQFF	TRBD2	NA	TRBV6-5	TRBJ2-1
TGCGCCAGCAGCTTGGGGGGGCATGAAGAGACCCAGTACTTC	CASSLGGHEETQYF	NA	NA	TRBV5-1	TRBJ2-5
TGCAGCGTAGAGGAGGAACCCTACAATGAGCAGTTCTTC	CSVEEEPYNEQFF	NA	once	TRBV29-1	TRBJ2-1
TGTGCCACCAGTGACCCGGGCTATGGCTACACCTTC	CATSDPGYGYTF	NA	NA	TRBV24-1	TRBJ1-2
TGCGCCAGCAGCTTTACAGGGGTCAACACTGAAGCTTTCTTT	CASSFTGVNTEAFF	TRBD1	NA	TRBV5-1	TRBJ1-1
TGTGCCAGCAGTTCCTACGGGGATACGCAGTATTTT	CASSSYGDTQYF	NA	NA	TRBV27	TRBJ2-3
TGTGCCAGCAGCCCGGGAAGGCGGAATCAGCCCCAGCATTTT	CASSPGRRNQPQHF	NA	NA	TRBV5-6	TRBJ1-5
TGCGCCAGCAGCCAAGTGGGGACAGGGGAGTACTATGGCTACACCTTC	CASSQVGTGEYYGYTF	TRBD1	NA	TRBV4-1	TRBJ1-2
TGTGCCAGCAGTTTATGGGGACAGGGGGGAACCGGGGAGCTGTTTTTT	CASSLWGQGGTGELFF	TRBD1	NA	TRBV28	TRBJ2-2
TGTGCCAGTAGTATAAGGGGGATCTATGGCTACACCTTC	CASSIRGIYGYTF	NA	NA	TRBV19	TRBJ1-2
TGTGCCAGCAGCTTTGGGGGGACCCAAGGTGAGACCCAGTACTTC	CASSFGGTQGETQYF	NA	few	TRBV7-2	TRBJ2-5
TGCGCCAGCAGCTTGGCCGTAAGGCTAGATCCCTCCTACGAGCAGTACTTC	CASSLAVRLDPSYEQYF	NA	NA	TRBV5-1	TRBJ2-7
TGTGCCAGCAGAGAGGGATACGAAAAACTGTTTTTT	CASREGYEKLFF	NA	NA	TRBV25-1	TRBJ1-4
TGTGCCAGCAGTTCATACAGGGGGCTGAACACTGAAGCTTTCTTT	CASSSYRGLNTEAFF	TRBD1	many	TRBV6-5	TRBJ1-1
TGTGCCACCAGCAGAGAGGGACAAGGGATCTATGGCTACACCTTC	CATSREGQGIYGYTF	NA	once	TRBV15	TRBJ1-2
TGTGCCAGCAGCCGATGGGACTACACCTACGAGCAGTACTTC	CASSRWDYTYEQYF	TRBD2	NA	TRBV3-1/TRBV3-2	TRBJ2-7
TGTGCCAGCAGTCCGCTGGCAGGGGCTAACACTGAAGCTTTCTTT	CASSPLAGANTEAFF	NA	NA	TRBV6-4	TRBJ1-1
TGTGCCAGCTCACGCTATACGAGCTCCTACAATGAGCAGTTCTTC	CASSRYTSSYNEQFF	NA	NA	TRBV18	TRBJ2-1
TGTGCCAGCAGCGGCGGGGAACTAGCGGGGACCCGGGGCACAGATACGCAGTATTTT	CASSGGELAGTRGTDTQYF	TRBD2	NA	TRBV9	TRBJ2-3
TGTGCCTGGAGGCTGGGGACAGCTGGAAACACCATATATTTT	CAWRLGTAGNTIYF	TRBD1	NA	TRBV30	TRBJ1-3
TGTGCCAGCAGCTTAGTTGACCCGGGACAGGCCTACACCTTC	CASSLVDPGQAYTF	TRBD1	NA	TRBV7-9	TRBJ1-2
TGTGCCAGCCTACGTAGCGGGGGGGGAGGAGATACGCAGTATTTT	CASLRSGGGGDTQYF	TRBD2	NA	TRBV3-1/TRBV3-2	TRBJ2-3
TGTGCCAGCAGTTACGACGGGACAGGGGAAAACTATGGCTACACCTTC	CASSYDGTGENYGYTF	TRBD1	once	TRBV6-6	TRBJ1-2
TGTGCCAGCAGCTTGGTGGGCAGGGTGGGCACTGAAGCTTTCTTT	CASSLVGRVGTEAFF	NA	NA	TRBV5-6	TRBJ1-1
TGTGCCAGCAGCACACGTCGACTAGCGGGGACAGATACGCAGTATTTT	CASSTRRLAGTDTQYF	TRBD2	NA	TRBV9	TRBJ2-3
TGTGCCAGCTCACCGAGTCGACAGGTTAGCAATCAGCCCCAGCATTTT	CASSPSRQVSNQPQHF	NA	NA	TRBV18	TRBJ1-5